The 16 T cell receptor beta chains listed next were all sequenced from one sample in a study of cytomegalovirus exposure and HLA in healthy donors (dated 2017 in TCRdb). Libraries were prepared through the immunoSEQ multiplex PCR assay. The multiplex PCR relied on a mix of 60 forward primers for TCR Vbeta segments and 13 reverse primers for TCR Jbeta segments. TCRdb provides this immuneACCESS table in a form limited to in-frame rearrangements. Some clones are lacking; in checked studies, under half of them reflect an unresolved V gene, and why the rest are absent is not known. The table for this sample lists hundreds of thousands of clones; 85% to 90% of them were counted only once. Less than 2.5% of the sample goes to the ten largest clones. Sequenced input: PBMCs. The source of these receptors is a woman aged 18-30 years in good health and CMV-seronegative.

The V call is TRBV5-1, the J call TRBJ2-3; 10 bases fit TRBD2. This CDR3 is 17 amino acids long. V was pared by 4 bases and J by 10 bases, with 18 bases of the junction left unmatched. The germline V gene encodes CDR1 SGHRS and CDR2 YFSETQ. The CDR3 here is CASSPVPTSGLGSAQYF. In DNA form, the CDR3 reads TGCGCCAGCAGCCCCGTACCGACTAGCGGGCTCGGGTCGGCGCAGTATTTT.

The chain has TRBV5-4 and TRBJ2-5; perhaps TRBD1 as D (7 bases). The V end lost 4 bases, the J end lost 4 bases, and 11 bases lay between the germline ends. Germline V gene sequence: CDR1 SGHNT, CDR2 YYREEE (reference sequence). CDR3 length equals 13 residues. The DNA of the CDR3 is TGTGCCAGCAGCGCGGGACAGAGAGAGACCCAGTACTTC. Its protein is CASSAGQRETQYF.

This rearrangement joins TRBV10-2 to TRBJ2-1, with D possibly TRBD2 on 6 matching bases. There are 13 residues in the CDR3. Trimming took 8 bases from V and 3 from J, leaving 11 bases between them. Germline V gene data show CDR1 as WSHSY and CDR2 as SAAADI. CDR3 bases: TGCGCCAGCGTTGAGGACTACTACAATGAGCAGTTCTTC. Protein sequence: CASVEDYYNEQFF.

The chain combines TRBV10-2 with TRBJ2-7, with a tentative D call TRBD2 (6 bases). The V end was cut by 3 bases, the J end by 0 bases, with 9 bases between. This CDR3 spans 14 amino acids. Germline-derived CDR1 and CDR2 are WSHSY and SAAADI. CDR3 in DNA: TGCGCCAGCAGTGAAGGGAGGCACTCCTACGAGCAGTACTTC. Protein: CASSEGRHSYEQYF.

V gene TRBV5-1 combines with J gene TRBJ2-3; no definite D call. V was clipped by 2 bases and J by 4 bases, with 11 bases between them. The germline CDR1 and CDR2 sequences are SGHRS and YFSETQ. The CDR3 consists of 14 residues. CDR3 coding DNA: TGCGCCAGCAGCTTAAGATTCTCGGCAGATACGCAGTATTTT. Its protein product is CASSLRFSADTQYF. The full variable domain, rest sourced from reference TRBV5-1 and TRBJ2-3, is KAGVTQTPRYLIKTRGQQVTLSCSPISGHRSVSWYQQTPGQGLQFLFEYFSETQRNKGNFPGRFSGRQFSNSRSEMNVSTLELGDSALYLCASSLRFSADTQYFGPGTRLTVL.

The genes are TRBV2 and TRBJ2-2, with TRBD2 matching over 9 bases. V gave up 3 bases and J gave up 5 bases; unmatched junction bases: 10. Germline V CDR1 and CDR2: SNHLY, FYNNEI. This CDR3 contains 17 residues. The CDR3 loop is CASSEGISGGVTGELFF. The CDR3 DNA follows: TGTGCCAGCAGTGAGGGGATTAGCGGGGGCGTAACCGGGGAGCTGTTTTTT.

The gene calls are TRBV11-2 and TRBJ2-7, with 8 positions matching TRBD1. Germline CDR1 is SGHAT and CDR2 is FQNNGV. CDR3 length: 17 amino acids. V shed 1 base and J 2 bases; nucleotides not matched to a gene: 10. The DNA of the CDR3 is TGTGCCAGCAGCTTAGGGATGGGGACAGGTGAAGCCTACGAGCAGTACTTC. This sequence encodes CASSLGMGTGEAYEQYF.

The V call is TRBV6-6, the J call TRBJ1-5, with 8 bases identical to TRBD1. The germline gives CDR1 MNHNY, CDR2 SVGAGI (reference sequence). V dropped 7 bases and J dropped 6; count of bases not matched to a gene: 5. The CDR3 extends over 13 amino acids. The CDR3 sequence: CASTTGGIQPQHF. CDR3 coding DNA: TGTGCCAGCACTACAGGGGGTATTCAGCCCCAGCATTTT.

J is TRBJ2-7 and V is TRBV19; TRBD2 aligns across 8 bases. After removal of 5 bases from V and 6 bases from J, the junction contained 15 bases not matched to a gene. Germline V gene sequence: CDR1 LNHDA, CDR2 SQIVND (reference sequence). This CDR3 contains 16 residues. Here the CDR3 reads CASSPSLAGVGSEQYF. CDR3 nucleotides: TGTGCCAGTAGTCCGTCCCTAGCGGGCGTGGGTTCCGAGCAGTACTTC. Based on the CDR3 plus reference TRBV19 and TRBJ2-7, the full variable domain is DGGITQSPKYLFRKEGQNVTLSCEQNLNHDAMYWYRQDPGQGLRLIYYSQIVNDFQKGDIAEGYSVSREKKESFPLTVTSAQKNPTAFYLCASSPSLAGVGSEQYFGPGTRLTVT.

The CDR3 loop reads CASSPSPRGTGYGYTF. As DNA, the CDR3 is TGTGCCAGTAGTCCCTCCCCCCGGGGGACAGGCTATGGCTACACCTTC. V gene TRBV19 combines with J gene TRBJ1-2; 8 nucleotides align to TRBD1. CDR3 length: 16 amino acids. Trimming removed 5 bases from V and 4 bases from J; junction bases left unmatched: 12. The germline gives CDR1 LNHDA, CDR2 SQIVND (reference sequence).

This chain uses TRBV27 with TRBJ1-2, with D possibly being TRBD1 (5 bases). This CDR3 spans 14 amino acids. From germline, CDR1 is MNHEY and CDR2 SMNVEV (reference sequence). The V end was cut by 4 bases, the J end by 4 bases, with 13 bases between. CDR3 DNA: TGTGCCAGCAGTTCCGCCGACAGACCCTATGGCTACACCTTC. This codes for CASSSADRPYGYTF.

The CDR3 nucleotides read TGCGCCAGCAGTCCGACAGGAAAGGGCTACACCTTC. It codes for CASSPTGKGYTF. The chain has TRBV10-2 and TRBJ1-2; D perhaps matches TRBD1 (6 bases). Deletions cut 5 bases from V and 8 bases from J, with 12 bases between. Germline-derived CDR1 and CDR2 are WSHSY and SAAADI. The CDR3 covers 12 residues.

The chain employs TRBV30 and TRBJ1-5; perhaps TRBD1 as D (5 bases). Germline lookup yields CDR1 GTSNPN and CDR2 SVGIG (reference sequence). The CDR3 covers 18 residues. V lost 2 bases, J lost 4 bases, and 24 bases lay in between. CDR3: CAWSYNPRVWRANQPQHF. In nucleotides, the CDR3 is TGTGCCTGGAGTTATAACCCCAGGGTCTGGAGGGCTAATCAGCCCCAGCATTTT.

The rearrangement joins TRBV6-1 to TRBJ1-2, with 7 bases matching TRBD1. The germline V gene encodes CDR1 MNHNS and CDR2 SASEGT. CDR3 length equals 17 residues. V lost 3 bases, J lost 6 bases, and 16 bases stayed unmatched. CDR3 protein: CASSELGQLSRYHGYTF. CDR3 nucleotide sequence: TGTGCCAGCAGTGAGCTGGGACAGCTATCACGGTATCATGGCTACACCTTC.

Written as DNA, the CDR3 is TGTGCCAGCAGATTACAGGGGTCCACCTACAATGAGCAGTTCTTC. The encoded protein is CASRLQGSTYNEQFF. The V call is TRBV2, the J call TRBJ2-1; TRBD1 matches at 7 bases. V lost 6 bases to trimming and J lost 2 bases; unmatched junction nucleotides: 7. CDR1 is SNHLY and CDR2 is FYNNEI in the germline V gene. CDR3 length: 15 amino acids.

The CDR3 spells CASSPQASAAYEQYF. In DNA form, the CDR3 reads TGCGCCAGCAGCCCGCAGGCTTCAGCAGCCTACGAGCAGTACTTC. The chain recombines TRBV5-1 with TRBJ2-7; D gene uncertain. CDR3 length: 15 residues. Germline CDR1 is SGHRS and CDR2 is YFSETQ. V lost 4 bases and J 2 bases, leaving 16 bases between the germline ends.